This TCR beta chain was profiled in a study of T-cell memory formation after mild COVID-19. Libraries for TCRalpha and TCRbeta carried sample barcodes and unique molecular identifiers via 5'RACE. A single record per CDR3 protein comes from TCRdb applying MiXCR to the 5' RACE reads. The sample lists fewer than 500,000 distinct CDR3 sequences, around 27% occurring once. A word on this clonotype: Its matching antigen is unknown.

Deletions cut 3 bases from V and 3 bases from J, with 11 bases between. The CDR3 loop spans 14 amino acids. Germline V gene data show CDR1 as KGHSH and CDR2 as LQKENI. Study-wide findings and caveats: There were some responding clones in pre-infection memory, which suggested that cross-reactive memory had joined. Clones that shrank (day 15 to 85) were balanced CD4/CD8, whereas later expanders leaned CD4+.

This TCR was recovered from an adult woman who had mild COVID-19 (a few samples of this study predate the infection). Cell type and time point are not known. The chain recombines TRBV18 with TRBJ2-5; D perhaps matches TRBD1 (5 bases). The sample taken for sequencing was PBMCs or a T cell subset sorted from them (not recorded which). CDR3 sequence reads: CASSPRTLKETQYF. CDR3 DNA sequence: TGTGCCAGCTCACCTCGGACACTAAAAGAGACCCAGTACTTC.